This T cell receptor (beta chain) is drawn from a study of T cell changes during pregnancy in multiple sclerosis. The table came from immunoSEQ multiplex PCR; TCRdb's copy has only in-frame clones and leaves some out. The sample has tens of thousands of clones; about 95% are singletons. The receptor was derived from a female donor with multiple sclerosis, enrolled in a pregnancy study. Sequencing was performed on peripheral blood, taken in the second trimester of pregnancy.

DNA for the CDR3: TGTGCCAGCAGCCGAACTGGGACTGCTAACGAGCAGTACTTC. It specifies CASSRTGTANEQYF. This rearrangement joins TRBV7-9 to TRBJ2-7; D perhaps matches TRBD2 (6 bases). V was pared by 5 bases and J by 5 bases, with 16 bases between. The germline V gene encodes CDR1 SEHNR and CDR2 FQNEAQ (reference sequence). The CDR3 length is 14 residues.